Each of the 18 T cell receptor beta chains below was sequenced from the same sample in a study of T cells in Graves' hyperthyroidism and ophthalmopathy. Amplification of TCR beta CDR3 regions used RNA as the template. Carried out on the TCR CDR3, a first-round RT-PCR used the HTBI primer set. MiXCR was run by TCRdb on the multiplex PCR reads, yielding one entry per CDR3 protein. This table holds under 450,000 distinct CDR3 sequences, 17% found once. Sequencing was done on a sample of blood. These receptors came from a woman aged 25 to 39 with Graves' hyperthyroidism that later progressed to Graves' ophthalmopathy.

This clonotype was detected many times. This sequence joins TRBV3-1 and TRBJ2-2, with 10 nucleotides matching TRBD2. CDR3 length: 18 residues. With V trimmed by 0 bases and J by 7 bases, 11 bases remained unmatched. Germline CDR1 LGHDT, CDR2 YNNKEL (reference sequence). The CDR3 DNA is TGTGCCAGCAGCCAAGAAAGGTCCCTAGCGGGAGTCGTCGGGGAGCTGTTTTTT. As protein: CASSQERSLAGVVGELFF. The complete variable domain, with remaining parts taken from reference TRBV3-1 and TRBJ2-2, reads DTAVSQTPKYLVTQMGNDKSIKCEQNLGHDTMYWYKQDSKKFLKIMFSYNNKELIINETVPNRFSPKSPDKAHLNLHINSLELGDSAVYFCASSQERSLAGVVGELFFGEGSRLTVL.

This rearrangement joins TRBV28 to TRBJ2-5; maybe TRBD1 (5 bases). Trimming removed 3 bases at V and 11 bases at J, with 10 bases between. Germline V gives CDR1 MDHEN, CDR2 SYDVKM. The CDR3 runs to 11 residues. The DNA of the CDR3 is TGTGCCAGCAGTTTCGGACAAATACAGTACTTC. As protein: CASSFGQIQYF.

Comments on this clonotype: One end of the junction is discordant with germline, which a read error may explain. The gene calls are TRBV6-1 and TRBJ1-5; perhaps TRBD1 as D (6 bases). The CDR3 loop spans 15 amino acids. The germline gives CDR1 MNHNS, CDR2 SASEGT. CDR3 in DNA: TGCGCCAGCAGAAGAGGGGGATCGGGCAATCAGCCCCAGCATTTT. Residues: CASRRGGSGNQPQHF.

The chain carries TRBV4-1 and TRBJ2-2; 7 bases map to TRBD2. Losses at the gene ends were 5 bases for V and 4 bases for J; bases not matched to a gene: 7. The V gene's germline CDR1 is MGHRA and CDR2 YSYEKL. There are 15 residues in the CDR3. The chain's CDR3 is CASSSGTTVTGELFF. CDR3 coding DNA: TGCGCCAGCAGCTCCGGGACTACGGTCACCGGGGAGCTGTTTTTT.

This rearrangement joins TRBV6-1 to TRBJ1-3, with D perhaps TRBD1 (6 bases). CDR3 length equals 15 residues. Per germline, CDR1 MNHNS and CDR2 SASEGT. Trimming cost V 6 bases and J 4 bases, with 16 bases left between them. CDR3 sequence (DNA): TGTGCCAGCAGGCTCCTTCAGGGGAGGGGAAACACCATATATTTT. The encoded protein is CASRLLQGRGNTIYF.

This chain joins TRBV11-1 and TRBJ1-5; TRBD1 aligns across 7 bases. With 1 base clipped from V and 7 bases from J, the junction kept 7 bases outside the gene matches. CDR1 SGHAT and CDR2 FQDESV come from the germline V gene (reference sequence). This CDR3 comprises 15 residues. The CDR3 reads CASSLDRGSGQPQHF. CDR3 in DNA: TGTGCCAGCAGCTTAGACAGGGGATCGGGGCAGCCCCAGCATTTT.

This clonotype was counted only a few times. The V gene is TRBV30, the J gene TRBJ1-5, with 10 bases lining up with TRBD1. V was pared by 1 base and J by 2 bases, with 2 bases of the junction left unmatched. Germline assignment: CDR1 GTSNPN and CDR2 SVGIG (reference sequence). The CDR3 covers 15 residues. CDR3 sequence: CAWSAGTGGNQPQHF. CDR3 nucleotides: TGTGCCTGGAGTGCCGGGACAGGGGGCAATCAGCCCCAGCATTTT.

This clonotype was counted at least ten times. V gene TRBV27 combines with J gene TRBJ2-3, with D possibly matching TRBD1 (6 bases). Germline CDR1 and CDR2: MNHEY and SMNVEV (reference sequence). The CDR3 is 15 residues long. Between the trimmed V and J ends, which lost 2 bases and 4 bases, there was a span of 13 bases. The CDR3 bases are TGTGCCAGCAGTTTAAGCAGGGGCGCACCAGATACGCAGTATTTT. As protein: CASSLSRGAPDTQYF.

This clonotype was observed a few times. The CDR3 region has the DNA TGTGCCAGCATGATCGGGGCCTCCTACAATGAGCAGTTCTTC. Residues: CASMIGASYNEQFF. V and J are TRBV12-3 or TRBV12-4 and TRBJ2-1; either TRBD1 or TRBD2 may supply D (5 bases each). CDR3 length: 14 amino acids. Trimming pared 7 bases from V and 0 bases from J, leaving 10 bases between.

The sample holds many counts of this clonotype. The CDR3 loop reads CSASLVEEINTGELFF. The CDR3 bases are TGCAGTGCTAGCTTGGTGGAGGAGATCAACACCGGGGAGCTGTTTTTT. This chain uses TRBV20-1 with TRBJ2-2; TRBD2 is a possible D gene (5 bases). Trimming stripped 3 bases from V and 2 bases from J, with 16 bases between. Per the germline V gene, CDR1 is DFQATT and CDR2 is SNEGSKA (reference sequence). CDR3 length: 16 amino acids.

The chain is built from TRBV20-1 and TRBJ2-7, with 7 bases that match TRBD1. In germline, CDR1 is DFQATT, CDR2 SNEGSKA (reference sequence). The CDR3 loop spans 12 amino acids. With V trimmed by 6 bases and J by 2 bases, 4 bases remained unmatched. The CDR3 region is CSAAGTAYEQYF. The CDR3, as DNA: TGCAGTGCAGCCGGGACAGCCTACGAGCAGTACTTC.

This clonotype was found many times. V usage is TRBV6-1 and J usage is TRBJ1-1, with D uncertain. With 3 bases removed from V and 0 bases from J, the gap between germline ends came to 5 bases. CDR1 and CDR2 (germline): MNHNS, SASEGT. This CDR3 comprises 13 residues. The CDR3 protein is CASSDGVNTEAFF. CDR3 coding DNA: TGTGCCAGCAGTGACGGGGTGAACACTGAAGCTTTCTTT.

This clonotype was observed many times. V is TRBV7-2 and J is TRBJ2-1; 9 bases align to TRBD1. This CDR3 is built from 14 residues. Trimming at V came to 4 bases and at J to 9 bases, leaving 7 bases not matched to a gene. Germline V CDR1 and CDR2: SGHTA, FQGNSA. The CDR3 spells CASSSKTGGIEQFF. CDR3 coding DNA: TGTGCCAGCAGCTCAAAGACAGGGGGGATTGAGCAGTTCTTC.

V and J are TRBV20-1 and TRBJ2-5; 10 bases map to TRBD2. From germline, CDR1 is DFQATT and CDR2 SNEGSKA (reference sequence). The CDR3 runs to 14 residues. The ends lost 5 bases at V and 3 bases at J; junction bases unmatched: 6. The CDR3 DNA is TGCAGTGCTTCCCTCAGCGGGGGGGAAGAGACCCAGTACTTC. This encodes CSASLSGGEETQYF.

This clonotype was found a few times. The J gene is TRBJ2-7, the V gene TRBV6-1; 7 positions agree with TRBD1. The CDR3 extends over 13 amino acids. CDR1 and CDR2 (germline): MNHNS, SASEGT. Trimming took 2 bases from V and 6 from J; bases not matched to a gene: 4. The CDR3 DNA is TGTGCCAGCAGTGAACGTGCAGGGGGCGAGCAGTACTTC. This translates into CASSERAGGEQYF.

This clonotype was observed at least ten times. V usage is TRBV7-8 and J usage is TRBJ2-7; D is possibly TRBD2 (6 bases). The CDR3 has 15 residues. The V end was cut by 5 bases, the J end by 3 bases, with 17 bases between. Germline CDR1 and CDR2: SGHVS and FQNEAQ. The CDR3 spells CASSGKEGLNYEQYF. CDR3 DNA: TGTGCCAGCAGCGGGAAGGAGGGCCTTAACTACGAGCAGTACTTC.

This clonotype was recorded at least ten times. The chain carries TRBV6-1 and TRBJ2-5; a possible D gene is TRBD2 (5 bases). Germline loops: CDR1 MNHNS, CDR2 SASEGT. The CDR3 is 14 residues long. Trimming left V 7 bases short and J 5 bases short, with 17 bases between. Written as DNA, the CDR3 is TGTGCCAGCATTCCAGAGAGGGTTTGGGAGACCCAGTACTTC. This codes for CASIPERVWETQYF.

Concerning this clonotype itself: The junction differs from germline at one of its ends, possibly a read error. The chain carries TRBV4-2 and TRBJ1-1; 8 bases are a match to TRBD1. This CDR3 region has 15 residues. The germline gives CDR1 LGHNA, CDR2 YNFKEQ. CDR3 loop: CASSHSNRGRTGAFF. CDR3 in DNA: TGTGCCAGCAGCCATTCGAACAGGGGGAGGACTGGAGCTTTCTTT.